This T cell receptor beta chain was captured by sequencing in a study of T cell responses to AZD1222 COVID-19 vaccine. Whole-study findings and limits: At baseline, just 6 or 7 AZD1222 recipients tested seropositive. No day 14 peak samples; only post-peak repertoires were characterized.

In the case of this clone: Its specificity is unknown.

Germline values: CDR1 SEHNR, CDR2 FQNEAQ (reference sequence). CDR3 size: 14 residues. Trimming shortened V by 5 bases and J by 8 bases, and 13 bases separated the two germline ends. Assay used: immunoSEQ multiplex PCR; TCRdb lists only in-frame clones, some missing. The table includes 130,000 to 150,000 clones, roughly 86% detected once. The sequenced sample was peripheral blood, obtained 28 days after the second AZD1222 dose. This clonotype originated in an adult who received the AZD1222 COVID-19 vaccine. V usage is TRBV7-9 and J usage is TRBJ1-6; D unclear. The CDR3 loop is CASSPGLRDSPLHF. In nucleotides, the CDR3 is TGTGCCAGCAGCCCGGGTTTGAGGGATTCACCCCTCCACTTT.